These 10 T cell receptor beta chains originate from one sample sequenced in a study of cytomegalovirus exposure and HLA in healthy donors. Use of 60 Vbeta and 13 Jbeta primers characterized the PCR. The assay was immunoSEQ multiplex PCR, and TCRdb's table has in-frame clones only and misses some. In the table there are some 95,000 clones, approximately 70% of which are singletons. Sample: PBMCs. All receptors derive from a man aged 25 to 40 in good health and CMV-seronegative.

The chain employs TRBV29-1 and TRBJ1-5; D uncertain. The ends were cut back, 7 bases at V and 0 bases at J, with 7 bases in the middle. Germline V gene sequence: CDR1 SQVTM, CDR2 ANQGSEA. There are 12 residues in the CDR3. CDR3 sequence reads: CSAQHSNQPQHF. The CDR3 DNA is TGCAGCGCACAGCATAGCAATCAGCCCCAGCATTTT.

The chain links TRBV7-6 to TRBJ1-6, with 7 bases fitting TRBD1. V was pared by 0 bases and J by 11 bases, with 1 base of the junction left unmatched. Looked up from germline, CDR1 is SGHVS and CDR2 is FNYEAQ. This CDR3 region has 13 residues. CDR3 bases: TGTGCCAGCAGCTTAGCGACAGGGACACCCCTCCACTTT. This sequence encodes CASSLATGTPLHF.

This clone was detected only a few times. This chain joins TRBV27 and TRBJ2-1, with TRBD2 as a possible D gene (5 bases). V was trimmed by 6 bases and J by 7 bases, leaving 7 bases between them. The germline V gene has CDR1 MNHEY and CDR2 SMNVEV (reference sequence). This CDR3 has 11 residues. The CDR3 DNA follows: TGTGCCAGCAGCCAGCGGAATGAGCAGTTCTTC. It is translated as CASSQRNEQFF.

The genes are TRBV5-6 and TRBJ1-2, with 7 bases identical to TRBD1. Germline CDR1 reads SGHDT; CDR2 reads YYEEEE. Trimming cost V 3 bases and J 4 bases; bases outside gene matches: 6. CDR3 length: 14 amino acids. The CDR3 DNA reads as TGTGCCAGCAGCTCAGGACAGGAGATCTATGGCTACACCTTC. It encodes CASSSGQEIYGYTF.

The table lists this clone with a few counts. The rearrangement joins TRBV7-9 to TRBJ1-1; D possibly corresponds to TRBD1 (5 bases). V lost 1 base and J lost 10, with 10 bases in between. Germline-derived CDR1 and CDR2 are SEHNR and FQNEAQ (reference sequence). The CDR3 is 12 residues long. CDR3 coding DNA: TGTGCCAGCAGCTTAGGGATCGGGGGAGCTTTCTTT. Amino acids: CASSLGIGGAFF.

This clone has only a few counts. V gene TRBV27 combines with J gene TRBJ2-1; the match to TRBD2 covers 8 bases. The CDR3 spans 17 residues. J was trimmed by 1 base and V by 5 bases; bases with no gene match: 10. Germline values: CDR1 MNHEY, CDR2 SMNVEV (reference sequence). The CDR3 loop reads CASSRGLAENSYNEQFF. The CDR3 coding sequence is TGTGCCAGCAGTAGAGGACTAGCTGAAAATTCCTACAATGAGCAGTTCTTC.

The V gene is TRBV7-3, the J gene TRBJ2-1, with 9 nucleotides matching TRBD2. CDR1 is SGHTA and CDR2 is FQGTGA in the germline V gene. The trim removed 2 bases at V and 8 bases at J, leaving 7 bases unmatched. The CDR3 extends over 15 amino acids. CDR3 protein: CASSLVAGGLDEQFF. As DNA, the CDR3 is TGTGCCAGCAGCTTAGTCGCGGGGGGGCTTGATGAGCAGTTCTTC.

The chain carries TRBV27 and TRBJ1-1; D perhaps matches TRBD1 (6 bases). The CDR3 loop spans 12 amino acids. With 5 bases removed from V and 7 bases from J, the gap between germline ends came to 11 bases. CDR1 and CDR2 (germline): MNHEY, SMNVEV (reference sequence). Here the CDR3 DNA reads TGTGCCAGCAGTACCGGACAGCTTGAAGCTTTCTTT. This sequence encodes CASSTGQLEAFF.

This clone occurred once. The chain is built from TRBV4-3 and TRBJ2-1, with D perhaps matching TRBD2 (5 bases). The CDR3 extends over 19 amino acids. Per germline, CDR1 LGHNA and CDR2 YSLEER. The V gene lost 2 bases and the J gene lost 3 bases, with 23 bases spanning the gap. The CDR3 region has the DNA TGCGCCAGCAGCCAATTATGGGGTAGTGTGGACGGAGGCTACAATGAGCAGTTCTTC. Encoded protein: CASSQLWGSVDGGYNEQFF.

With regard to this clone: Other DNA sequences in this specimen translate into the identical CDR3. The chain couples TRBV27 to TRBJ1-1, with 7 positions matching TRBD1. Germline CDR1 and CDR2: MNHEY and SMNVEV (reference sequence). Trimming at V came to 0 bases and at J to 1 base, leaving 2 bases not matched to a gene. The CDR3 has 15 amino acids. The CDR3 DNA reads TGTGCCAGCAGTTTATCGAGGACAGGGAACACTGAAGCTTTCTTT. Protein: CASSLSRTGNTEAFF.